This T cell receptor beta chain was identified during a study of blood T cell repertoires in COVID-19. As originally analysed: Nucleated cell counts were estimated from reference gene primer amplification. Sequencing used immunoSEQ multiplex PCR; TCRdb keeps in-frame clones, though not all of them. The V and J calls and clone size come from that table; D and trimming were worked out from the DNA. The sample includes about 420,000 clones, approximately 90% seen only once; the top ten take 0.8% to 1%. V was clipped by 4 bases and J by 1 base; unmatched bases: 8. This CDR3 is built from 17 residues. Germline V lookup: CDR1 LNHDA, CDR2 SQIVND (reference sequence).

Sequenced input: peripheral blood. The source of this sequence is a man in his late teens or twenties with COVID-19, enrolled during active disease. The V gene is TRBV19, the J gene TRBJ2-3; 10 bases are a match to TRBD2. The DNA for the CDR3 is TGTGCCAGTAGTACGCGGACTAGCGGACTCCGCACAGATACGCAGTATTTT. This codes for CASSTRTSGLRTDTQYF.